The entry below gives a single TCR beta chain sequence along with its context. This sample stems from a study of blood T cell repertoires in COVID-19. Per the study methods: Amplification of reference gene primers provided the estimated nucleated cell counts. Measured with immunoSEQ multiplex PCR; TCRdb has only the in-frame clones, and not every one. V and J calls and clone size are given by that table; D and trimming were obtained from the DNA. The data show roughly 400,000 clones, around nine tenths seen once. Residents of around 24 US areas, aged about 18 to 89 years, made up the participants. Participant-given clinical history determined each cohort assignment. This CDR3 spans 15 amino acids. V dropped 8 bases and J dropped 1; count of bases not matched to a gene: 7. Germline CDR1 and CDR2: MRHNA and SNTAGT.

The chain links TRBV6-4 to TRBJ2-5; TRBD2 aligns across 10 bases. The receptor was isolated from a woman under 30 who had been exposed to COVID-19. Sequencing input: PBMCs or T cells enriched from blood (not recorded which). CDR3 nucleotides: TGTGCCAGCTCCAGGACTAGCGGCAGCCAAGAGACCCAGTACTTC. Translation: CASSRTSGSQETQYF.